This is a list of T cell receptor beta chains from one sample in a study of blood T cell repertoires in COVID-19. Clones were read by immunoSEQ multiplex PCR, and TCRdb kept only the in-frame ones, dropping some. The sample has roughly 250,000 clones, 80% to 90% seen once. Specimen: peripheral blood. These receptors came from a woman between 70 and 85 years old with acute or convalescent COVID-19. CDR3s include the opening cysteine and the closing phenylalanine or tryptophan. D genes are given only for firm matches. Part of the rows lack a size; the others show once, few, many or a class for expanded clones.

>-|TRBV6-5|-|TRBJ1-1
TGTGCCACCGACGCGGGGCCGAACACTGAAGCTTTCTTT
CATDAGPNTEAFF
>-|TRBV25-1|TRBD2|TRBJ2-5
TGTGCCAGCAGTGAGCCAGCGGGGTTAGAGACCCAGTACTTC
CASSEPAGLETQYF
>-|TRBV5-6|TRBD1|TRBJ1-1
TGTGCCAGCAGCTTCGGACAGGAATTAATCGGAGCTTTCTTT
CASSFGQELIGAFF
>-|TRBV4-2|TRBD1|TRBJ1-5
TGTGCCAGCAGCCAGGGACAGGGGTACAATCAGCCCCAGCATTTT
CASSQGQGYNQPQHF
>-|TRBV2|-|TRBJ2-3
TGTGCCAGCAGTGAAAGGAGGCATACGCAGTATTTT
CASSERRHTQYF
>-|TRBV14|TRBD2|TRBJ2-7
TGTGCCAGCAGCCAAGGGACTAGACGGTACTTC
CASSQGTRRYF
>-|TRBV5-1|TRBD1|TRBJ2-7
TGCGCCAGCAGCTTGGGGTCGACAGGGCCCTACGAGCAGTACTTC
CASSLGSTGPYEQYF
>few|TRBV28|TRBD1|TRBJ1-2
TGTGCCAGCGAAACACAGGGGGCAGGCGGCTACACCTTC
CASETQGAGGYTF
>-|TRBV5-4|TRBD1|TRBJ2-1
TGTGCCAGCAGTCGGGACAGGGGCCCCCAAAATGAGCAGTTCTTC
CASSRDRGPQNEQFF
>-|TRBV6-5|-|TRBJ2-7
TGTGCCAGCAGCACCAATCTATACGAGCAGTACTTC
CASSTNLYEQYF
>few|TRBV27|-|TRBJ1-4
TGTGCCAGCAGTCGGAGTAATGAAAAACTGTTTTTT
CASSRSNEKLFF
>-|TRBV28|-|TRBJ1-5
TGTGCCACCGAGGCCACAGGCCGCGGCGGTAGCAATCAGCCCCAGCATTTT
CATEATGRGGSNQPQHF
>-|TRBV1|-|TRBJ2-6
TGCACCAGCAGCCAAAGACAGGGGAGCTCTGGGGCCAACGTCCTGACTTTC
CTSSQRQGSSGANVLTF
>-|TRBV27|TRBD2|TRBJ2-2
TGTGCCATCAAAGCGGGGGGCCACACCGGGGAGCTGTTTTTT
CAIKAGGHTGELFF
>few|TRBV14|TRBD2|TRBJ2-2
TGTGCCAGCAGCCAAGGACTAGCGGGATTTTACACCGGGGAGCTGTTTTTT
CASSQGLAGFYTGELFF
>-|TRBV7-2|-|TRBJ2-3
TGTGCCAGCAGCTTAAGGAGTTCAGATACGCAGTATTTT
CASSLRSSDTQYF
>-|TRBV7-9|-|TRBJ1-2
TGTGCCAGCAGCTTAGGTCCGGGAGGAGGCTACACCTTC
CASSLGPGGGYTF
>-|TRBV29-1|-|TRBJ1-3
TGCAGCGTTGGAGACAGGCTTATCTCTGGAAACACCATATATTTT
CSVGDRLISGNTIYF
>few|TRBV6-5|-|TRBJ1-6
TGTGCCAGCAGTTACTCGGGGGAGGGTAATTCACCCCTCCACTTT
CASSYSGEGNSPLHF
>-|TRBV30|TRBD2|TRBJ2-1
TGTGCCTTTAGACTAGCGGGGGGCAGGGGTGAGCAGTTCTTC
CAFRLAGGRGEQFF
>-|TRBV4-1|TRBD1|TRBJ1-4
TGCGCCAGCAGCCAACCTGACAGGGGTAAAATGGAAAAACTGTTTTTT
CASSQPDRGKMEKLFF
>-|TRBV9|-|TRBJ2-1
TGTGCCAGCAGCATTCAGGGGTACAATGAGCAGTTCTTC
CASSIQGYNEQFF
>-|TRBV6-5|-|TRBJ2-2
TGTGCCAGCAAGGCCGGGGCCGGGGAGCTGTTTTTT
CASKAGAGELFF
>-|TRBV7-2|-|TRBJ1-6
TGTGCCAGCAGCTTACTAACAGGGAATAATTCACCCCTCCACTTT
CASSLLTGNNSPLHF
>-|TRBV2|-|TRBJ2-2
TGTGCCAGCAGTGAGTACAGGGCGAACACCGGGGAGCTGTTTTTT
CASSEYRANTGELFF
>-|TRBV5-1|TRBD1|TRBJ1-3
TGCGCCAGCAGCTTGACAGGGGCTGGAAACACCATATATTTT
CASSLTGAGNTIYF
>few|TRBV2|TRBD1|TRBJ1-2
TGTGCCAGCAGGGAGGGACAGGTGAATGGCTACACCTTC
CASREGQVNGYTF
>-|TRBV7-2|-|TRBJ1-6
TGTGCCAGCAGCTTAGCGGCAGGGCTTGGCAATTCACCCCTCCACTTT
CASSLAAGLGNSPLHF
>-|TRBV7-2|-|TRBJ1-5
TGTGCCAGCAGCCCTAATCGGGTTAATCAGCCCCAGCATTTT
CASSPNRVNQPQHF
>-|TRBV7-6|TRBD1|TRBJ2-1
TGTGCCAGCAGCTTACAGGGGGCGAGCTCCTACAATGAGCAGTTCTTC
CASSLQGASSYNEQFF
>once|TRBV7-2|-|TRBJ2-1
TGTGCCAGCAGCTTACAGGACAGCTCCTACAATGAGCAGTTCTTC
CASSLQDSSYNEQFF
>-|TRBV19|TRBD1|TRBJ1-1
TGTGCCAGTAGGGACAGGGCGGTTTACACTGAAGCTTTCTTT
CASRDRAVYTEAFF
>few|TRBV19|-|TRBJ1-2
TGTGCCAGTAGTACCCTCCGGGGGGCCCCTAACTATGGCTACACCTTC
CASSTLRGAPNYGYTF
>-|TRBV28|TRBD2|TRBJ2-4
TGTGCCAGCAGTTTTCAGGTCGGGGGGGCCAAAAACATTCAGTACTTC
CASSFQVGGAKNIQYF
>once|TRBV6-6|TRBD1|TRBJ1-5
TGTGCCAGCAGTCTCGGACAGGGGAAGCAGCCCCAGCATTTT
CASSLGQGKQPQHF
>-|TRBV5-4|TRBD2|TRBJ2-5
TGTGCCAGCAGCTCACTAGCGACGACACTCCAAGAGACCCAGTACTTC
CASSSLATTLQETQYF
>-|TRBV5-4|TRBD1|TRBJ1-4
TGTGCCAGCAGCTTGGGGGACAGGGGTGAAAAACTGTTTTTT
CASSLGDRGEKLFF
>-|TRBV2|TRBD1|TRBJ2-7
TGTGCCAGCAGCCTGGGACAGGTAAACTACGAGCAGTACTTC
CASSLGQVNYEQYF
>few|TRBV19|-|TRBJ2-2
TGTGCCAGTAGTATAGTGAGGAACACCGGGGAGCTGTTTTTT
CASSIVRNTGELFF
>-|TRBV6-6|-|TRBJ2-7
TGTGCCAGCAGATTGAGCGGTAGCTCCTACGAGCAGTACTTC
CASRLSGSSYEQYF
>-|TRBV7-9|-|TRBJ2-3
TGTGCCAGCAGCCGAGGTGCAGATACGCAGTATTTT
CASSRGADTQYF
>-|TRBV10-3|TRBD1|TRBJ1-6
TGTGCCATCAGTGAGCGGGACAGTTATTCACCCCTCCACTTT
CAISERDSYSPLHF
>-|TRBV19|-|TRBJ1-1
TGTGCCAGTAGTTCGGGACTTTCTGAAGCTTTCTTT
CASSSGLSEAFF
>-|TRBV6-5|TRBD1|TRBJ1-5
TGTGCCAGCAGTTTTGGGACAGGGAGCAATCAGCCCCAGCATTTT
CASSFGTGSNQPQHF
>-|TRBV18|-|TRBJ1-1
TGTGCCAGCTCACCTCTCCTTGACAGCACTGAAGCTTTCTTT
CASSPLLDSTEAFF
>-|TRBV4-3|-|TRBJ1-4
TGCGCCAGCAGCCAAGACAGAATCGGGGGGAAAGGCGAAAAACTGTTTTTT
CASSQDRIGGKGEKLFF
>-|TRBV5-1|-|TRBJ1-4
TGCGCCAGCAGCCCCGGACAGCCCGAAAAACTGTTTTTT
CASSPGQPEKLFF
>-|TRBV27|TRBD1|TRBJ1-2
TGTGCCAGCAGTCGACAGGGGAGCTATGGCTACACCTTC
CASSRQGSYGYTF
>-|TRBV28|-|TRBJ1-4
TGTGCCAGCAGTGGACCGGGATCGTTTAATGAAAAACTGTTTTTT
CASSGPGSFNEKLFF
>few|TRBV7-2|-|TRBJ1-5
TGTGCCAGCAGTCCGTCTAGCAATCAGCCCCAGCATTTT
CASSPSSNQPQHF
>-|TRBV6-6|TRBD2|TRBJ2-2
TGTGCCAGCAGTTACGTCCGGACTAGGGGCGGGGAGCTGTTTTTT
CASSYVRTRGGELFF
>-|TRBV9|TRBD2|TRBJ2-1
TGTGCCAGCAGCGTGACTAGCGGATACAATGAGCAGTTCTTC
CASSVTSGYNEQFF
>many|TRBV7-8|-|TRBJ1-5
TGTGCCAGCAGCCCACCCCTAGGAGTTATCGGGGGTCAGCCCCAGCATTTT
CASSPPLGVIGGQPQHF
>-|TRBV6-1|TRBD1|TRBJ1-1
TGTGCCAGCAGTGAGGACAGGATGAACACTGAAGCTTTCTTT
CASSEDRMNTEAFF
>-|TRBV19|TRBD1|TRBJ1-5
TGTGCCAGCCACGAATACAGGGGGAGCAATCAGCCCCAGCATTTT
CASHEYRGSNQPQHF
>once|TRBV19|-|TRBJ1-6
TGTGCCAGTAGTATTCCCCGTTCACCCCTCCACTTT
CASSIPRSPLHF
>-|TRBV6-1|TRBD1|TRBJ2-7
TGTGCCAGCAGCGAATCCCCGGGAAGGACAGGGGGTGACGAGCAGTACTTC
CASSESPGRTGGDEQYF